The rows below give T cell receptor beta chains drawn from one sample of a study of T-cell reconstitution after alpha-beta-depleted transplantation in children. TCRdb passed the PCR reads through MiXCR, listing each CDR3 protein once. The repertoire holds a few hundred thousand distinct CDR3 sequences, 25% to 30% seen once, with approximately 33% in the top ten. Material: PBMCs, obtained before TCRalphabeta/CD19-depleted stem cell transplant. The receptors derive from a boy under two years old with Wiskott-Aldrich syndrome, due to receive a stem cell transplant. The CDR3 runs from the conserved cysteine through the conserved F or W. A D gene is named only where the DNA matches it firmly. Only part of the rows carry a size: once, few, many, or a class if the clone is expanded.

j_call v_call d_call clone_size cdr3_nt cdr3_aa
TRBJ1-1 TRBV7-8 NA once TGTGCCAGCAGCCTCACCGTGACGAAGAACGCTGAAGCTTTCTTT CASSLTVTKNAEAFF
TRBJ2-5 TRBV20-1 NA NA TGCAGTGCTAGCCAACCGTCGGACGCGGAGACCCAGTACTTC CSASQPSDAETQYF
TRBJ2-7 TRBV20-1 TRBD2 NA TGCAGTGCTAGAGACCGACTAGCTGGGTCCTACGAGCAGTACTTC CSARDRLAGSYEQYF
TRBJ1-5 TRBV5-1 NA few TGCGCCAGCAGCTTAGGTCAACCGGGAAATCAGCCCCAGCATTTT CASSLGQPGNQPQHF
TRBJ1-2 TRBV7-2 NA many TGTGCCAGCAGCTTAGCGGTGGGACCCGGCTACACCTTC CASSLAVGPGYTF
TRBJ2-1 TRBV20-1 TRBD2 NA TGCAGTGGAGAAGCGGGATTCTCCTACAATGAGCAGTTCTTC CSGEAGFSYNEQFF
TRBJ1-4 TRBV4-1 NA few TGCGCCAGCAGCCAAGGGGCAGGGGCAACTAATGAAAAACTGTTTTTT CASSQGAGATNEKLFF
TRBJ2-1 TRBV9 TRBD2 NA TGTGCCAGCAGCGTACGGTTTGGGGAGGGTGAGCAGTTCTTC CASSVRFGEGEQFF
TRBJ1-1 TRBV5-1 NA NA TGCGCCAGCAGCCCCCGGGGAGATTTGAACACTGAAGCTTTCTTT CASSPRGDLNTEAFF
TRBJ2-7 TRBV27 NA NA TGTGCCAGCAGTACGTGGCGGGACCCCTACGAGCAGTACTTC CASSTWRDPYEQYF
TRBJ2-1 TRBV20-1 TRBD1 NA TGCAGTGTGGACAGGAAGCCAAGCAATGAGCAGTTCTTC CSVDRKPSNEQFF
TRBJ2-3 TRBV12-3/TRBV12-4 NA few TGTGCCAGCAGTTTAGCGGGGATTAGCACAGATACGCAGTATTTT CASSLAGISTDTQYF
TRBJ2-7 TRBV28 NA NA TGTGCCAGCAGTTCTCCGGGGCTGGACGAGCAGTACTTC CASSSPGLDEQYF
TRBJ2-1 TRBV10-2 TRBD2 NA TGCGCCAGCAGTTGGACTAGCGGGAGCGATGAGCAGTTCTTC CASSWTSGSDEQFF
TRBJ1-5 TRBV12-3/TRBV12-4 NA NA TGTGCCAGCAGTTTTCAGGGAGTGGCTCAGCCCCAGCATTTT CASSFQGVAQPQHF
TRBJ2-3 TRBV12-3/TRBV12-4 TRBD2 NA TGTGCCAGCAGTTTAGCTAGCGGGAGAAGTAATACGCAGTATTTT CASSLASGRSNTQYF
TRBJ2-2 TRBV7-6 NA NA TGTGCCAGCAGCTTAGCGCTACGGGGTACGAACACCGGGGAGCTGTTTTTT CASSLALRGTNTGELFF
TRBJ1-2 TRBV5-4 NA few TGTGCCAGCAGCTTGGAGGACAGTTATGGCTACACCTTC CASSLEDSYGYTF
TRBJ1-5 TRBV6-1 NA once TGTGCCAGCAGACAGGGTCTCAGCAATCAGCCCCAGCATTTT CASRQGLSNQPQHF
TRBJ2-7 TRBV29-1 TRBD2 few TGCAGCGTTCGGACTAGCGGGTCCAACGAGCAGTACTTC CSVRTSGSNEQYF
TRBJ2-7 TRBV5-1 NA NA TGCGCCAGCAGCTTGGGACAGGTCAACGAGCAGTACTTC CASSLGQVNEQYF
TRBJ2-3 TRBV29-1 TRBD2 NA TGCAGCGTCAGGGGGGGACTAGCGGGAGACACAGATACGCAGTATTTT CSVRGGLAGDTDTQYF
TRBJ2-1 TRBV3-1 NA NA TGTGCCAGCAGCCAAGATCCCCGGGGCGACAATGAGCAGTTCTTC CASSQDPRGDNEQFF
TRBJ1-2 TRBV3-1 NA NA TGTGCCAGCAGCCAATCTCGGGGCTATGGCTACACCTTC CASSQSRGYGYTF
TRBJ2-1 TRBV5-1 TRBD2 NA TGCGCCAGCAGCTTGGTGGCGGGAGGCAACAATGAGCAGTTCTTC CASSLVAGGNNEQFF
TRBJ2-7 TRBV3-1 NA NA TGTGCCAGCAGCCAATTACCCGGGGTGTATAACTACGAGCAGTACTTC CASSQLPGVYNYEQYF
TRBJ2-5 TRBV5-1 TRBD2 once TGCGCCAGCAGCGACTCTAGCGGGAGGGCGACCCAGTACTTC CASSDSSGRATQYF
TRBJ2-7 TRBV29-1 TRBD2 NA TGCAGCGCGGGAGGTCCTTACGAGCAGTACTTC CSAGGPYEQYF